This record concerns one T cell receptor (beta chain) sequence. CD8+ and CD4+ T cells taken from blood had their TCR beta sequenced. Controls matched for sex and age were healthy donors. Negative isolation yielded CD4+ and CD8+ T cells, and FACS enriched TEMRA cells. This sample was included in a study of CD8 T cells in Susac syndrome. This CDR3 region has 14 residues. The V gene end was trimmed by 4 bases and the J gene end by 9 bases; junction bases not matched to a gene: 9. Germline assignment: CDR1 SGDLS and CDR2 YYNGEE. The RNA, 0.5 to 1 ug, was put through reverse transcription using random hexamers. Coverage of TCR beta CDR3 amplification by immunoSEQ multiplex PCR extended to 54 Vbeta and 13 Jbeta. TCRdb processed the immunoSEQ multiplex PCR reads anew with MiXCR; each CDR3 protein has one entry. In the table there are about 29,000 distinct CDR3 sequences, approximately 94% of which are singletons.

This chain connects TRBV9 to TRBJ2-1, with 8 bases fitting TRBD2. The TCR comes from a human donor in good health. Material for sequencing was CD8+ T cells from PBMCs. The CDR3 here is CASSPGLAAGEQFF. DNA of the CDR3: TGTGCCAGCAGCCCCGGACTAGCAGCGGGTGAGCAGTTCTTC. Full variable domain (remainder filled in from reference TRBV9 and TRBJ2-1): DSGVTQTPKHLITATGQRVTLRCSPRSGDLSVYWYQQSLDQGLQFLIQYYNGEERAKGNILERFSAQQFPDLHSELNLSSLELGDSALYFCASSPGLAAGEQFFGPGTRLTVL.